This T cell receptor (beta chain) originates from a study of regulatory T cells in long-lasting Graves disease. Arm-PCR of CDR3 regions with iRepertoire HTBI primers generated TCR beta libraries. TCRdb re-called the multiplex PCR reads with MiXCR, one entry per CDR3 protein. The sample shows 700,000 or so distinct CDR3 sequences, roughly 30% of them seen only once. Study-wide findings and caveats: New patients shared fewer public clonotypes (about 1,000) than persistent patients did (around 2,700). Persistent Graves' patients possessed reduced TCR diversity relative to recently diagnosed ones.

The CDR3 has 14 residues. The ends were cut back, 4 bases at V and 1 base at J, with 10 bases in the middle. Time point in this sample: persistent/refractory GD, antithyroid drugs over 5 years with positive TRAb. After RNA was extracted from PBMCs, the TCR library was made from it. This clonotype was seen a handful of times. The antigen is not known. This sequence originates from a female donor with Graves disease. The chain combines TRBV12-3 or TRBV12-4 with TRBJ1-1; unclear D gene. This specimen consisted of peripheral blood mononuclear cells (PBMCs), obtained when the disease was refractory, from a patient treated with antithyroid drugs. The CDR3 nucleotides are TGTGCCAGCAGTTCAGAGGCCGGGAACACTGAAGCTTTCTTT. Amino acids: CASSSEAGNTEAFF.